This passage covers 15 T cell receptor beta chains from one sample sequenced in a study of T cell repertoires in cytomegalovirus infection. MiXCR, run by TCRdb on the reads, gives a single entry per CDR3 protein. This table holds approximately 730,000 distinct CDR3 sequences, around 30% found once. No antigen has been identified for these receptors. Specimen: cultured PBMCs, collected from culture after CMV antigen stimulation. The receptors stem from a human donor in good health (CMV status not recorded). Some clones in this sample may be carry-over from other donors' samples.

This clonotype was counted only a few times. This rearrangement joins TRBV7-9 to TRBJ1-1; D ambiguous. CDR3 size: 12 residues. The germline V and J ends were trimmed by 6 bases and 8 bases, with 13 bases remaining between them. CDR1 and CDR2 from the germline V gene are SEHNR and FQNEAQ (reference sequence). CDR3 in DNA: TGTGCCAGCAGTTTTGCCGGGATCGAAGCTTTCTTT. Translation: CASSFAGIEAFF. The variable domain in full, with the rest retrieved from reference TRBV7-9 and TRBJ1-1, is DTGVSQNPRHKITKRGQNVTFRCDPISEHNRLYWYRQTLGQGPEFLTYFQNEAQLEKSRLLSDRFSAERPKGSFSTLEIQRTEQGDSAMYLCASSFAGIEAFFGQGTRLTVV.

This chain links TRBV7-2 with TRBJ2-7; unclear D gene. Between the trimmed V and J ends, which lost 2 bases and 7 bases, there was a span of 12 bases. Germline assignment: CDR1 SGHTA and CDR2 FQGNSA. The CDR3 extends over 13 amino acids. CDR3 sequence: CASSLSLTREQYF. The CDR3 coding sequence is TGTGCCAGCAGCTTAAGCTTAACGCGGGAGCAGTACTTC.

This clonotype has more than one count but fewer than ten. This rearrangement joins TRBV19 to TRBJ2-2; 7 nucleotides agree with TRBD2. The CDR3 loop spans 14 amino acids. In germline, CDR1 is LNHDA, CDR2 SQIVND (reference sequence). V was clipped by 4 bases and J by 5 bases; unmatched bases: 4. CDR3 nucleotides: TGTGCCAGTAGTAGGGGAGCGGGGACCGGGGAGCTGTTTTTT. It specifies CASSRGAGTGELFF.

This clonotype was detected only once. This chain joins TRBV28 and TRBJ2-1; perhaps TRBD2 as D (6 bases). The germline gives CDR1 MDHEN, CDR2 SYDVKM. This CDR3 is 13 amino acids long. Trimming pared 6 bases from V and 7 bases from J, leaving 13 bases between. CDR3 in DNA: TGTGCCAGCAGCGACCGGGACTCAAATGAGCAGTTCTTC. Residues: CASSDRDSNEQFF. Together with reference TRBV28 and TRBJ2-1, the CDR3 gives the full variable domain: DVKVTQSSRYLVKRTGEKVFLECVQDMDHENMFWYRQDPGLGLRLIYFSYDVKMKEKGDIPEGYSVSREKKERFSLILESASTNQTSMYLCASSDRDSNEQFFGPGTRLTVL.

This clonotype was detected a few times. CDR3 amino acids: CASSPSRAQETQYF. In DNA, the CDR3 is TGTGCCAGCAGCCCAAGTAGGGCGCAGGAGACCCAGTACTTC. The J gene is TRBJ2-5, the V gene TRBV7-6; D gene ambiguous. V was shortened by 5 bases and J by 5 bases, with 15 bases between the two germline ends. The CDR3 is made up of 14 amino acids. Germline assignment: CDR1 SGHVS and CDR2 FNYEAQ.

This rearrangement joins TRBV29-1 to TRBJ2-7; no clear D. Germline CDR1 SQVTM, CDR2 ANQGSEA. The CDR3 length is 13 residues. V was cut by 6 bases and J by 6 bases, with 18 bases left in between. This CDR3 is CSVATLVRREQYF. Written as DNA, the CDR3 is TGCAGCGTGGCCACCCTAGTCAGGCGCGAGCAGTACTTC.

In DNA form, the CDR3 reads TGTGCCAGCAGCCCCGGGACTAGCAGACAAGATACGCAGTATTTT. Protein: CASSPGTSRQDTQYF. The J gene is TRBJ2-3, the V gene TRBV6-1; TRBD2 aligns across 9 bases. The CDR3 contains 15 residues. Trimming cost V 6 bases and J 5 bases; bases outside gene matches: 9. The germline V gene has CDR1 MNHNS and CDR2 SASEGT.

Note on this clonotype: Relative to the germline gene, one junction end is altered; a read error may explain this. The chain uses TRBV7-9 and TRBJ2-3; the D gene is possibly TRBD1 (5 bases). The V gene's germline CDR1 is SEHNR and CDR2 FQNEAQ (reference sequence). The CDR3 loop spans 12 amino acids. Written as DNA, the CDR3 is TGTGCCAGCAGCACCGTTTTCCAGACAGCTGCCTTT. It encodes CASSTVFQTAAF.

V gene TRBV7-7 combines with J gene TRBJ2-7; no firm D call. The CDR3 length is 13 residues. Germline V gene sequence: CDR1 SSHAT, CDR2 FNYEAQ (reference sequence). The V gene lost 8 bases and the J gene lost 7 bases, with 18 bases spanning the gap. The chain's CDR3 is CASQQDRLTEQYF. CDR3 bases: TGTGCCAGCCAGCAGGATCGATTAACGGAGCAGTACTTC.

In its sample, this clonotype was seen a few times. V gene TRBV7-2 combines with J gene TRBJ1-2, with no clear D. Germline V CDR1 and CDR2: SGHTA, FQGNSA. V lost 7 bases, J lost 7 bases, and 16 bases lay in between. The CDR3 spans 13 residues. CDR3 DNA sequence: TGTGCCAGCACCCCCGGGGAGGAGGTTGGCTACACCTTC. It is translated as CASTPGEEVGYTF.

This clonotype showed up many times. The rearrangement uses TRBV7-2 and TRBJ2-1, with TRBD2 identical over 8 bases. The CDR3 consists of 13 residues. V trimming: 1 base; J trimming: 16 bases; junction bases outside the gene matches: 9. Germline lookup yields CDR1 SGHTA and CDR2 FQGNSA. CDR3 in amino acids: CASSLVWREDLFF. The DNA of the CDR3 is TGTGCCAGCAGCTTAGTGTGGCGGGAGGACTTATTCTTC. Full variable domain (outside the CDR3, taken from reference TRBV7-2 and TRBJ2-1): GAGVSQSPSNKVTEKGKDVELRCDPISGHTALYWYRQSLGQGLEFLIYFQGNSAPDKSGLPSDRFSAERTGGSVSTLTIQRTQQEDSAVYLCASSLVWREDLFFGPGTRLTVL.

Comment on this clonotype: Mismatch with germline at one junction end may stem from a read error. The chain links TRBV5-1 to TRBJ2-3; 11 bases line up with TRBD2. The CDR3 sequence is 12 residues long. Germline loops: CDR1 SGHRS, CDR2 YFSETQ. CDR3 protein: CASTNPGLAVHF. The CDR3 DNA reads TGCGCCAGCACCAACCCGGGACTAGCGGTTCATTTT.

The chain is built from TRBV10-2 and TRBJ1-5; perhaps TRBD1 as D (5 bases). The CDR3 extends over 15 amino acids. CDR1 and CDR2 from the germline V gene are WSHSY and SAAADI. Trimming stripped 7 bases from V and 4 bases from J, with 17 bases between. CDR3 residues: CASTPSLKGNQPQHF. The CDR3 nucleotides read TGCGCCAGCACTCCCAGTCTCAAGGGGAATCAGCCCCAGCATTTT.

The chain joins TRBV2 to TRBJ1-6, with 7 bases lining up with TRBD1. Per the germline V gene, CDR1 is SNHLY and CDR2 is FYNNEI. This CDR3 spans 11 amino acids. V shed 9 bases and J 18 bases; nucleotides not matched to a gene: 11. The CDR3 here is CASKGGTECHF. The CDR3 nucleotides read TGTGCCAGTAAAGGGGGGACAGAGTGCCACTTT.

This clonotype was counted a single time. The chain employs TRBV28 and TRBJ2-7; possible D gene TRBD1, 7 bases. Trimming cost V 3 bases and J 3 bases, with 15 bases left between them. Germline assignment: CDR1 MDHEN and CDR2 SYDVKM. This CDR3 contains 15 residues. The CDR3 loop reads CASSLRGQDYYEQYF. CDR3 nucleotides: TGTGCCAGCAGTTTGAGAGGACAGGACTACTACGAGCAGTACTTC. The full variable domain, completed using reference TRBV28 and TRBJ2-7, is DVKVTQSSRYLVKRTGEKVFLECVQDMDHENMFWYRQDPGLGLRLIYFSYDVKMKEKGDIPEGYSVSREKKERFSLILESASTNQTSMYLCASSLRGQDYYEQYFGPGTRLTVT.